The 23 T cell receptor beta chains in this list originate from one sample, sequenced in a study of blood T cell repertoires in COVID-19. Assay: immunoSEQ multiplex PCR; the TCRdb copy retains only in-frame clones and omits some. The profile shows around 220,000 clones, roughly 84% of them singletons. Sequencing input: peripheral blood. The receptors were gathered from a man between 25 and 39 years old with active or convalescent COVID-19.

CDR3 coding DNA: TGCGCCAGCACCCCCCCGTCGGGGTTTGGAAAACTGTTTTTT. Protein: CASTPPSGFGKLFF. The rearrangement links TRBV23-1 to TRBJ1-4; no firm D call. TRBV23-1 is given ORF status, its function remaining uncertain. The CDR3 covers 14 residues. Trimming took 7 bases from V and 10 from J, leaving 19 bases between them.

The chain joins TRBV27 to TRBJ1-2, with TRBD1 matching 8 bases. With 6 bases clipped from V and 7 bases from J, the junction kept 10 bases outside the gene matches. The CDR3 is made up of 14 amino acids. Germline V gives CDR1 MNHEY, CDR2 SMNVEV (reference sequence). The CDR3 DNA reads as TGTGCCAGCAGCGGACAGGGCAGATTGAGTGGCTACACCTTC. The encoded protein is CASSGQGRLSGYTF.

This chain uses TRBV3-1 (or the pseudogene TRBV3-2) with TRBJ2-3; tentative D call: TRBD2 (6 bases). Trimming pared 1 base from V and 7 bases from J, leaving 12 bases between. Germline V gene data show CDR1 as LGHDT and CDR2 as YNNKEL (reference sequence). The CDR3 extends over 14 amino acids. Here the CDR3 reads CASSQGTSPNTQYF. DNA for the CDR3: TGTGCCAGCAGCCAAGGAACTAGCCCCAATACGCAGTATTTT.

The genes are TRBV10-3 and TRBJ1-6; D gene ambiguous. From germline, CDR1 is ENHRY and CDR2 SYGVKD. Trimming shortened V by 2 bases and J by 12 bases, and 14 bases separated the two germline ends. This CDR3 spans 14 amino acids. CDR3 region: CAISERKSAQPLHF. Here the CDR3 DNA reads TGTGCCATCAGTGAGCGCAAGAGCGCCCAACCCCTCCACTTT.

This rearrangement joins TRBV6-1 to TRBJ1-2; D is unclear. V gave up 4 bases and J gave up 0 bases, with 15 bases separating them. This CDR3 comprises 16 residues. Germline-derived CDR1 and CDR2 are MNHNS and SASEGT. The CDR3 protein is CASSVGGRTANYGYTF. The DNA of the CDR3 is TGTGCCAGCAGTGTTGGAGGCCGAACAGCTAACTATGGCTACACCTTC.

This chain links TRBV11-3 with TRBJ2-3; D is undetermined. Germline CDR1 SGHNT, CDR2 YENEEA. The CDR3 has 11 residues. Trimming cost V 8 bases and J 1 base, with 4 bases left between them. CDR3 amino acids: CASPGTDTQYF. CDR3 bases: TGTGCCAGCCCGGGCACAGATACGCAGTATTTT.

This chain links TRBV28 with TRBJ2-1; TRBD2 might be the D (5 bases). From germline, CDR1 is MDHEN and CDR2 SYDVKM. Between the trimmed V and J ends, which lost 8 bases and 7 bases, there was a span of 15 bases. The CDR3 is 13 amino acids. In DNA form, the CDR3 reads TGTGCCAGCTCGGCCGGTGGCGGGAATGAGCAGTTCTTC. This sequence encodes CASSAGGGNEQFF.

The chain carries TRBV5-1 and TRBJ2-7; 7 bases are shared with TRBD2. Germline V gives CDR1 SGHRS, CDR2 YFSETQ. The CDR3 is 15 amino acids. V lost 0 bases and J lost 5; bases outside the gene matches: 8. CDR3 sequence (DNA): TGCGCCAGCAGCTTGGTAACTAGCGTCATCGACGAGCAGTACTTC. It codes for CASSLVTSVIDEQYF.

CDR3 in amino acids: CAISGGGIRGMTEAFF. The CDR3 bases are TGTGCCATCAGTGGAGGGGGCATTCGGGGAATGACTGAAGCTTTCTTT. The chain has TRBV10-3 and TRBJ1-1; 7 bases map to TRBD1. Germline V gene lookup returns CDR1 ENHRY and CDR2 SYGVKD. Trimming took 4 bases from V and 5 from J; bases not matched to a gene: 13. CDR3 length: 16 amino acids.

J is TRBJ1-3 and V is TRBV14; D is perhaps TRBD1 (5 bases). Germline-derived CDR1 and CDR2 are SGHDN and FVKESK. V shed 1 base and J shed 4 bases, with 11 bases lying between them. The CDR3 consists of 15 residues. The CDR3 DNA follows: TGTGCCAGCAGCCAAGTCAAGGGGTCCGGAAACACCATATATTTT. Translating it yields CASSQVKGSGNTIYF.

This clone was detected only once. The V call is TRBV4-3, the J call TRBJ2-7; 7 nucleotides match TRBD2. Germline-derived CDR1 and CDR2 are LGHNA and YSLEER. V lost 1 base, J lost 3 bases, and 9 bases stayed unmatched. The CDR3 is made up of 16 amino acids. This CDR3 is CASSQVVGGSFYEQYF. The DNA of the CDR3 is TGCGCCAGCAGCCAAGTCGTGGGCGGGAGTTTCTACGAGCAGTACTTC.

The chain combines TRBV19 with TRBJ2-2; D gene unclear. This CDR3 is built from 17 residues. The V gene's germline CDR1 is LNHDA and CDR2 SQIVND (reference sequence). V lost 5 bases to trimming and J lost 5 bases, with 21 bases between them. The CDR3 DNA follows: TGTGCCAGTAGTCCCGAGGAGATACTCTCCCGGACCGGGGAGCTGTTTTTT. Protein sequence: CASSPEEILSRTGELFF.

V gene TRBV7-2 combines with J gene TRBJ2-3; D may be TRBD1 (6 bases). CDR3 size: 13 residues. Germline CDR1 and CDR2: SGHTA and FQGNSA. V gave up 6 bases and J gave up 9 bases, with 16 bases separating them. This CDR3 reads CASRITGIGTQYF. The CDR3 DNA follows: TGTGCCAGCAGAATAACAGGGATCGGAACGCAGTATTTT.

The chain carries TRBV12-3 or TRBV12-4 and TRBJ2-7, with 9 bases matching TRBD1. CDR3 length: 13 residues. V lost 5 bases and J lost 5; bases outside the gene matches: 4. CDR3 DNA: TGTGCCAGCAGTCGGGACAGGGTGGACGAGCAGTACTTC. Its translation: CASSRDRVDEQYF.

The J gene is TRBJ1-3, the V gene TRBV30, with a tentative D call TRBD1 (6 bases). V gave up 3 bases and J gave up 2 bases, with 11 bases separating them. The CDR3 runs 14 residues. CDR1 is GTSNPN and CDR2 is SVGIG in the germline V gene (reference sequence). The CDR3, as DNA: TGTGCCTGGAGCCTCGGACAGACTGGAAACACCATATATTTT. This encodes CAWSLGQTGNTIYF. Variable domain in full (rest from reference TRBV30 and TRBJ1-3): SQTIHQWPATLVQPVGSPLSLECTVEGTSNPNLYWYRQAAGRGLQLLFYSVGIGQISSEVPQNLSASRPQDRQFILSSKKLLLSDSGFYLCAWSLGQTGNTIYFGEGSWLTVV.

The chain has TRBV30 and TRBJ1-2; the match to TRBD1 covers 9 bases. CDR1 is GTSNPN, CDR2 SVGIG, per germline (reference sequence). The CDR3 has 14 amino acids. V was clipped by 1 base and J by 8 bases; unmatched bases: 8. The CDR3 reads CAWSATRDRDGYTF. In DNA form, the CDR3 reads TGTGCCTGGAGTGCAACCCGGGACAGGGACGGCTACACCTTC.

The chain has TRBV7-9 and TRBJ1-2, with TRBD1 matching over 7 bases. The germline gives CDR1 SEHNR, CDR2 FQNEAQ (reference sequence). There are 14 residues in the CDR3. V lost 5 bases, J lost 5 bases, and 8 bases stayed unmatched. CDR3 DNA: TGTGCCAGCAGCCGGGACAGCCGATCTTATGGCTACACCTTC. Translated, it gives CASSRDSRSYGYTF.

The chain recombines TRBV18 with TRBJ2-5; D remains ambiguous. CDR3 size: 13 residues. The germline CDR1 and CDR2 sequences are KGHSH and LQKENI. Trimming stripped 6 bases from V and 2 bases from J, with 10 bases between. The CDR3 loop reads CASSPGHQETQYF. Written as DNA, the CDR3 is TGTGCCAGCTCCCCGGGTCATCAAGAGACCCAGTACTTC. Variable domain in full (rest from reference TRBV18 and TRBJ2-5): NAGVMQNPRHLVRRRGQEARLRCSPMKGHSHVYWYRQLPEEGLKFMVYLQKENIIDESGMPKERFSAEFPKEGPSILRIQQVVRGDSAAYFCASSPGHQETQYFGPGTRLLVL.

This clone came up a few times. The rearrangement links TRBV11-2 to TRBJ2-1, with TRBD2 matching 7 bases. This CDR3 region has 16 residues. Germline-derived CDR1 and CDR2 are SGHAT and FQNNGV. Germline trimming cut 0 bases from V and 2 bases from J; bases unmatched to any gene: 4. CDR3 amino acids: CASSLEGGSTYNEQFF. The CDR3 coding sequence is TGTGCCAGCAGCTTAGAAGGCGGGAGCACCTACAATGAGCAGTTCTTC. Variable domain in full (rest from reference TRBV11-2 and TRBJ2-1): EAGVAQSPRYKIIEKRQSVAFWCNPISGHATLYWYQQILGQGPKLLIQFQNNGVVDDSQLPKDRFSAERLKGVDSTLKIQPAKLEDSAVYLCASSLEGGSTYNEQFFGPGTRLTVL.

This sequence joins TRBV9 and TRBJ2-3; 15 bases align to TRBD2. V shed 4 bases and J 3 bases; nucleotides not matched to a gene: 6. The V gene's germline CDR1 is SGDLS and CDR2 YYNGEE. The CDR3 contains 17 residues. The chain's CDR3 is CASSPRTSGRGTDTQYF. CDR3 in DNA: TGTGCCAGCAGCCCCCGGACTAGCGGGAGGGGAACAGATACGCAGTATTTT.

This rearrangement joins TRBV4-1 to TRBJ2-7; maybe TRBD2 (6 bases). The length of the CDR3 is 16 residues. Germline CDR1 reads MGHRA; CDR2 reads YSYEKL. V dropped 1 base and J dropped 1 base, with 14 bases sitting between them. The CDR3 region has the DNA TGCGCCAGCAGCCAAGGTGGGGACTTAGCGTCCTACGAGCAGTACTTC. It codes for CASSQGGDLASYEQYF.

V usage is TRBV6-5 and J usage is TRBJ1-3; D is unresolved. With 0 bases removed from V and 2 bases from J, the gap between germline ends came to 11 bases. Germline values: CDR1 MNHEY, CDR2 SVGAGI. The CDR3 is 16 residues long. CDR3 in amino acids: CASSYSSDATGNTIYF. Written as DNA, the CDR3 is TGTGCCAGCAGTTACTCGTCCGATGCTACTGGAAACACCATATATTTT.

The chain is built from TRBV6-1 and TRBJ1-6; perhaps TRBD1 as D (5 bases). The CDR3 is 15 residues long. Germline CDR1 MNHNS, CDR2 SASEGT. V lost 2 bases to trimming and J lost 3 bases, with 8 bases between them. The DNA for the CDR3 is TGTGCCAGCAGTGAAAAGACAGACTATAATTCACCCCTCCACTTT. Translated, it gives CASSEKTDYNSPLHF.